What follows are 10 T cell receptor beta chains derived from one specimen sequenced in a study of shared T cell receptors in the human thymus. TCRdb keeps only in-frame clones here, not all; method: immunoSEQ multiplex PCR. The sample has some 700,000 clones; approximately 88% are singletons. The same data also contributed to another study, on human thymus T cells.

The sequenced sample consisted of thymocytes. The source of these receptors is a boy younger than two with a congenital heart defect.

The rearrangement links TRBV27 to TRBJ1-2, with D possibly matching TRBD1 (6 bases). The CDR3 length is 12 residues. The germline gives CDR1 MNHEY, CDR2 SMNVEV (reference sequence). Trimming left V 6 bases short and J 8 bases short, with 13 bases between. CDR3 sequence: CASRGIRGGYTF. CDR3 coding DNA: TGTGCCAGCAGGGGGATCAGGGGCGGCTACACCTTC.

The rearrangement joins TRBV4-2 to TRBJ2-7; D unclear. Trimming removed 0 bases from V and 6 bases from J, with 15 bases in between. The CDR3 covers 15 residues. The V gene's germline CDR1 is LGHNA and CDR2 YNFKEQ. The CDR3 reads CASSQEPRRSREQYF. DNA of the CDR3: TGTGCCAGCAGCCAAGAACCGCGACGTAGCCGCGAGCAGTACTTC.

This chain links TRBV29-1 with TRBJ2-1; maybe TRBD2 (6 bases). Germline V gene sequence: CDR1 SQVTM, CDR2 ANQGSEA. The germline V and J ends were trimmed by 8 bases and 5 bases, with 19 bases remaining between them. CDR3 length equals 14 residues. CDR3 bases: TGCAGCTCGGCCCCGGGACTGTTCCACAATGAGCAGTTCTTC. It translates to CSSAPGLFHNEQFF.

The gene calls are TRBV6-1 and TRBJ2-7, with TRBD1 identical over 9 bases. Germline-derived CDR1 and CDR2 are MNHNS and SASEGT. V was clipped by 3 bases and J by 3 bases; unmatched bases: 9. The CDR3 contains 16 residues. CDR3 nucleotide sequence: TGTGCCAGCAGTGATCCCGGGACAGGGAGAGTCTACGAGCAGTACTTC. Translating gives CASSDPGTGRVYEQYF.

As for this clone: This sample includes further DNA sequences coding for the same CDR3. The V and J genes are TRBV18 and TRBJ2-7; tentative D call: TRBD1 (6 bases). The V end lost 2 bases, the J end lost 2 bases, and 7 bases lay between the germline ends. There are 13 residues in the CDR3. The V gene's germline CDR1 is KGHSH and CDR2 LQKENI. The CDR3: CASSPGGPYEQYF. The CDR3 bases are TGTGCCAGCTCACCAGGGGGCCCCTACGAGCAGTACTTC.

Details on this clone: One junction end disagrees with the germline gene, perhaps due to a read error. V gene TRBV7-7 combines with J gene TRBJ2-7, with TRBD1 identical over 10 bases. Germline lookup yields CDR1 SSHAT and CDR2 FNYEAQ (reference sequence). The CDR3 spans 19 residues. In DNA, the CDR3 is TGTGCTAGCAGTCCATATCCAGCTCCTCCGGGACAGGGGACTAACGAGCAGTACTTC. Its translation: CASSPYPAPPGQGTNEQYF.

CDR3 protein: CASRGQGPSGANVLTF. CDR3 coding DNA: TGTGCCAGCAGGGGACAGGGGCCCTCTGGGGCCAACGTCCTGACTTTC. The genes are TRBV6-4 and TRBJ2-6; 10 positions match TRBD1. Losses at the gene ends were 6 bases for V and 0 bases for J; bases not matched to a gene: 2. This CDR3 is 16 amino acids long. Looked up from germline, CDR1 is MRHNA and CDR2 is SNTAGT.

V and J are TRBV29-1 and TRBJ2-1; 9 bases fit TRBD2. Germline CDR1 is SQVTM and CDR2 is ANQGSEA. CDR3 size: 16 residues. J lost 9 bases, V lost 4 bases, and 16 bases had no gene match. The CDR3: CSVALAGAYVSGEQFF. CDR3 DNA: TGCAGCGTTGCGTTAGCGGGAGCTTACGTTTCGGGTGAGCAGTTCTTC.

The gene calls are TRBV6-5 and TRBJ2-2; tentative D call: TRBD1 (5 bases). The CDR3 covers 15 residues. Germline CDR1 is MNHEY and CDR2 is SVGAGI. V lost 0 bases and J 5 bases, leaving 10 bases between the germline ends. CDR3 nucleotides: TGTGCCAGCAGTTACTCGACCAGGGCAACCGGGGAGCTGTTTTTT. This sequence encodes CASSYSTRATGELFF.

This clone was recorded once. This rearrangement joins TRBV6-1 to TRBJ1-2; 9 bases match TRBD1. With 5 bases clipped from V and 4 bases from J, the junction kept 8 bases outside the gene matches. The length of the CDR3 is 15 residues. Germline V gives CDR1 MNHNS, CDR2 SASEGT. CDR3 DNA sequence: TGTGCCAGCAGTCTCCGGGACAGGGACACCTATGGCTACACCTTC. Translated: CASSLRDRDTYGYTF.